One sample yielded the 31 T cell receptor beta chains listed below, sequenced in a study of blood T cell repertoires in COVID-19 (dated by TCRdb to 2020 to 2022). The receptor library was made with the immunoSEQ multiplex PCR assay. The table was pulled from immuneACCESS by TCRdb, which kept in-frame rearrangements only. Such tables lose some clones; where checked, under half of the loss comes from unresolved V genes, and the rest has no known cause. The sample table shows a few hundred thousand clones, and roughly 85% are seen once. The top ten constitute roughly 3.8% of the sample. The sequenced sample consisted of PBMCs or T cells enriched from blood (not recorded which). The receptors shown here come from a woman in her thirties or forties with acute COVID-19.

This sequence joins TRBV19 and TRBJ1-1, with TRBD1 matching over 12 bases. The CDR3 consists of 17 residues. CDR1 and CDR2 (germline): LNHDA, SQIVND (reference sequence). With V trimmed by 4 bases and J by 3 bases, 9 bases remained unmatched. This CDR3 reads CASSSHRDRGRDTEAFF. The DNA for the CDR3 is TGTGCCAGTAGTAGCCACCGGGACAGGGGGCGGGACACTGAAGCTTTCTTT. The variable domain in full, completed from reference TRBV19 and TRBJ1-1, reads DGGITQSPKYLFRKEGQNVTLSCEQNLNHDAMYWYRQDPGQGLRLIYYSQIVNDFQKGDIAEGYSVSREKKESFPLTVTSAQKNPTAFYLCASSSHRDRGRDTEAFFGQGTRLTVV.

The V and J genes are TRBV11-2 and TRBJ2-7, with D tentatively TRBD2 (5 bases). V lost 5 bases and J lost 6, with 14 bases in between. This CDR3 has 13 residues. Germline V gene lookup returns CDR1 SGHAT and CDR2 FQNNGV. This chain's CDR3 is CASSRIASGEQYF. As DNA, the CDR3 is TGTGCCAGCAGCCGCATAGCCAGCGGCGAGCAGTACTTC.

This chain joins TRBV19 and TRBJ1-2; no reliable D call. The ends were cut back, 3 bases at V and 4 bases at J, with 15 bases in the middle. The CDR3 extends over 15 amino acids. The V gene's germline CDR1 is LNHDA and CDR2 SQIVND (reference sequence). This CDR3 reads CASSIDYQVPYGYTF. As DNA, the CDR3 is TGTGCCAGTAGTATTGACTATCAGGTACCCTATGGCTACACCTTC.

This chain links TRBV7-6 with TRBJ2-3, with D perhaps TRBD2 (7 bases). V lost 1 base and J 2 bases, leaving 13 bases between the germline ends. Per the germline V gene, CDR1 is SGHVS and CDR2 is FNYEAQ. This CDR3 is built from 16 residues. The CDR3 sequence: CASSLGGGAATDTQYF. For the CDR3, the DNA is TGTGCCAGCAGCTTAGGTGGGGGGGCGGCCACAGATACGCAGTATTTT.

Remarks on this clone: Other DNA sequences in the same sample also yield this CDR3. The rearrangement uses TRBV5-6 and TRBJ2-4; no clear D gene. V was clipped by 0 bases and J by 0 bases, with 4 bases between them. Germline loops: CDR1 SGHDT, CDR2 YYEEEE. The CDR3 contains 14 residues. This CDR3 is CASSLGVAKNIQYF. Here the CDR3 DNA reads TGTGCCAGCAGCTTGGGAGTAGCCAAAAACATTCAGTACTTC.

The J gene is TRBJ1-1, the V gene TRBV11-3; weak D call: TRBD1 (6 bases). V gave up 5 bases and J gave up 0 bases, with 19 bases separating them. This CDR3 has 17 residues. Germline V gene sequence: CDR1 SGHNT, CDR2 YENEEA. The CDR3 reads CASSRSQGSSMNTEAFF. DNA for the CDR3: TGTGCCAGCAGCCGATCCCAGGGGAGTAGCATGAACACTGAAGCTTTCTTT.

The chain employs TRBV27 and TRBJ1-5; D call uncertain. The V gene lost 4 bases and the J gene lost 1 base, with 5 bases spanning the gap. The V gene's germline CDR1 is MNHEY and CDR2 SMNVEV (reference sequence). The CDR3 runs to 13 residues. The DNA for the CDR3 is TGTGCCAGCAGTTCGGGGAGCAATCAGCCCCAGCATTTT. Its protein product is CASSSGSNQPQHF.

The rearrangement joins TRBV11-2 to TRBJ2-1; the match to TRBD2 covers 9 bases. Germline V lookup: CDR1 SGHAT, CDR2 FQNNGV. With 7 bases clipped from V and 1 base from J, the junction kept 11 bases outside the gene matches. This CDR3 spans 17 amino acids. CDR3 sequence reads: CASKARGGRASYNEQFF. The CDR3 coding sequence is TGTGCCAGCAAGGCCCGGGGCGGGAGGGCGTCCTACAATGAGCAGTTCTTC.

The chain is built from TRBV2 and TRBJ2-7; D is unresolved. The CDR3 runs 12 residues. CDR1 and CDR2 from the germline V gene are SNHLY and FYNNEI. Trimming cost V 8 bases and J 3 bases, with 11 bases left between them. For the CDR3, the DNA is TGTGCCAGCTCGCGACATTTCTACGAGCAGTACTTC. Translated: CASSRHFYEQYF.

This clone was detected once. V usage is TRBV3-1 (or the pseudogene TRBV3-2) and J usage is TRBJ2-7; 13 bases are a match to TRBD2. Trimming cost V 4 bases and J 0 bases; bases outside gene matches: 6. This CDR3 has 17 residues. Germline V gene data show CDR1 as LGHDT and CDR2 as YNNKEL (reference sequence). CDR3 amino acids: CASSLSGLAGASYEQYF. The CDR3 DNA reads as TGTGCCAGCAGCCTCTCAGGACTAGCGGGGGCCTCCTACGAGCAGTACTTC.

The chain recombines TRBV20-1 with TRBJ2-7; D call uncertain. Germline lookup yields CDR1 DFQATT and CDR2 SNEGSKA (reference sequence). CDR3 size: 11 residues. Trimming removed 3 bases at V and 2 bases at J, with 5 bases between. The CDR3 coding sequence is TGCAGTGCTAGCGTAACCTACGAGCAGTACTTC. Its protein is CSASVTYEQYF.

This clone was detected only a few times. The rearrangement joins TRBV3-1 (or the pseudogene TRBV3-2) to TRBJ2-1, with 7 positions matching TRBD2. The CDR3 contains 14 residues. V lost 1 base and J lost 9; bases outside the gene matches: 6. Looked up from germline, CDR1 is LGHDT and CDR2 is YNNKEL (reference sequence). CDR3 bases: TGTGCCAGCAGCCAAGGCGGGAGTGTACGTGAGCAGTTCTTC. Translating it yields CASSQGGSVREQFF.

The chain has TRBV7-9 and TRBJ2-7; 7 positions agree with TRBD2. CDR1 is SEHNR, CDR2 FQNEAQ, per germline (reference sequence). The length of the CDR3 is 13 residues. Germline trimming cut 4 bases from V and 3 bases from J; bases unmatched to any gene: 3. The CDR3 DNA reads as TGTGCCAGCAGCTGGGCGGGAGACTACGAGCAGTACTTC. It yields the protein CASSWAGDYEQYF.

The chain uses TRBV19 and TRBJ1-5, with unresolved D. V was cut by 6 bases and J by 1 base, with 13 bases left in between. Germline V gene sequence: CDR1 LNHDA, CDR2 SQIVND (reference sequence). The CDR3 has 15 amino acids. In DNA, the CDR3 is TGTGCCAGTAGCCCCCGAGGTGCGAGCAATCAGCCCCAGCATTTT. Translation: CASSPRGASNQPQHF.

This rearrangement joins TRBV5-1 to TRBJ2-2, with 8 positions matching TRBD1. Germline CDR1 is SGHRS and CDR2 is YFSETQ. The V gene end was trimmed by 4 bases and the J gene end by 5 bases; junction bases not matched to a gene: 7. This CDR3 is built from 15 residues. The chain's CDR3 is CASSLGTGGTGELFF. In DNA, the CDR3 is TGCGCCAGCAGCCTGGGAACAGGGGGAACCGGGGAGCTGTTTTTT.

V gene TRBV28 combines with J gene TRBJ1-1; unclear D gene. The length of the CDR3 is 14 residues. Deletions cut 6 bases from V and 5 bases from J, with 16 bases between. The V gene's germline CDR1 is MDHEN and CDR2 SYDVKM. CDR3 nucleotides: TGTGCCAGCAGCTCAGGAGGTAGGCGTACTGAAGCTTTCTTT. It codes for CASSSGGRRTEAFF.

The chain links TRBV11-3 to TRBJ2-1; D is uncertain. Germline V gene sequence: CDR1 SGHNT, CDR2 YENEEA. Between the trimmed V and J ends, which lost 8 bases and 0 bases, there was a span of 11 bases. The CDR3 covers 14 residues. The DNA of the CDR3 is TGTGCCAGCGGATGGGCCGACTCCTACAATGAGCAGTTCTTC. This translates into CASGWADSYNEQFF.

The chain joins TRBV18 to TRBJ2-1; TRBD2 aligns across 13 bases. Germline CDR1 and CDR2: KGHSH and LQKENI. The CDR3 runs 16 residues. V lost 1 base and J lost 7; bases outside the gene matches: 4. The CDR3 nucleotides read TGTGCCAGCTCACCACTTTCGGGACTAGCGGGGAATGAGCAGTTCTTC. It yields the protein CASSPLSGLAGNEQFF.

The chain links TRBV19 to TRBJ2-1; no clear D gene. The CDR3 runs to 16 residues. Trimming shortened V by 3 bases and J by 3 bases, and 15 bases separated the two germline ends. The V gene's germline CDR1 is LNHDA and CDR2 SQIVND (reference sequence). Here the CDR3 reads CASSIYVRNLYNEQFF. In DNA form, the CDR3 reads TGTGCCAGTAGTATTTACGTCAGGAACCTCTACAATGAGCAGTTCTTC.

The DNA for the CDR3 is TGTGCCAGCGCCCCGGGGGGACAGGCCTACGAGCAGTACTTC. This sequence encodes CASAPGGQAYEQYF. The rearrangement links TRBV28 to TRBJ2-7, with a weak D call TRBD1 (8 bases). The ends were cut back, 8 bases at V and 2 bases at J, with 16 bases in the middle. The CDR3 has 14 amino acids. Germline CDR1 and CDR2: MDHEN and SYDVKM. Supplemented by reference TRBV28 and TRBJ2-7, the full variable domain reads DVKVTQSSRYLVKRTGEKVFLECVQDMDHENMFWYRQDPGLGLRLIYFSYDVKMKEKGDIPEGYSVSREKKERFSLILESASTNQTSMYLCASAPGGQAYEQYFGPGTRLTVT.

This sequence joins TRBV27 and TRBJ1-2, with D perhaps TRBD1 (6 bases). Looked up from germline, CDR1 is MNHEY and CDR2 is SMNVEV (reference sequence). V was clipped by 8 bases and J by 1 base, with 26 bases between them. The CDR3 has 18 residues. CDR3 in amino acids: CASLPYRASLSFNYGYTF. CDR3 sequence (DNA): TGTGCCAGCCTACCTTACAGGGCGTCTCTCTCTTTTAACTATGGCTACACCTTC.

The V call is TRBV27, the J call TRBJ2-7; 7 nucleotides match TRBD2. The germline V gene encodes CDR1 MNHEY and CDR2 SMNVEV (reference sequence). The J segment lost 7 bases and the V segment lost 6 bases, leaving 9 bases of the junction unmatched. The CDR3 runs 13 residues. As DNA, the CDR3 is TGTGCCAGCAGGCCCCTGGGGAGGGTTGAGCAGTACTTC. Its protein product is CASRPLGRVEQYF.

The chain uses TRBV7-9 and TRBJ1-1, with a weak D call TRBD1 (6 bases). V was cut by 0 bases and J by 6 bases, with 14 bases left in between. CDR3 length equals 15 residues. Germline CDR1 and CDR2: SEHNR and FQNEAQ (reference sequence). The CDR3 DNA reads TGTGCCAGCAGCTTAGCCCCTTGGGGGCGAGCTGAAGCTTTCTTT. It translates to CASSLAPWGRAEAFF.

DNA for the CDR3: TGTGCCAGCAGCTCAATAGTGAAAGAGACCCAGTACTTC. It is translated as CASSSIVKETQYF. The chain couples TRBV7-2 to TRBJ2-5, with no clear D. The CDR3 is 13 amino acids. Trimming took off 4 bases at V and 3 bases at J, with 9 bases between the two ends. Germline CDR1 is SGHTA and CDR2 is FQGNSA.

This clone was recorded at least ten times. The sample has other DNA sequences that encode this CDR3 too. This rearrangement joins TRBV27 to TRBJ1-6, with D perhaps TRBD1 (5 bases). With 4 bases removed from V and 7 bases from J, the gap between germline ends came to 11 bases. Per the germline V gene, CDR1 is MNHEY and CDR2 is SMNVEV (reference sequence). This CDR3 has 14 amino acids. Here the CDR3 reads CASSWGGRNSPLHF. The CDR3, as DNA: TGTGCCAGCAGTTGGGGGGGGAGGAATTCACCCCTCCACTTT.

The chain links TRBV7-9 to TRBJ1-5; D is unresolved. This CDR3 spans 14 amino acids. Germline CDR1 and CDR2: SEHNR and FQNEAQ (reference sequence). Trimming cost V 1 base and J 3 bases, with 7 bases left between them. For the CDR3, the DNA is TGTGCCAGCAGCTTAGAGCCCTCCAATCAGCCCCAGCATTTT. This codes for CASSLEPSNQPQHF.

This clone was observed a single time. The chain uses TRBV24-1 and TRBJ2-1, with 9 bases fitting TRBD1. The CDR3 is 16 amino acids. The germline V gene encodes CDR1 KGHDR and CDR2 SFDVKD. Unmatched junction bases numbered 4, after V lost 3 bases and J lost 2 bases. CDR3 in amino acids: CATSDGTGRTYNEQFF. The CDR3 DNA sequence: TGTGCCACCAGTGATGGGACAGGGCGGACCTACAATGAGCAGTTCTTC.

V is TRBV7-8 and J is TRBJ2-7; no definite D call. The CDR3 spans 14 residues. The V and J ends lost 2 bases and 0 bases respectively, with 8 bases between them. The germline V gene has CDR1 SGHVS and CDR2 FQNEAQ. In DNA, the CDR3 is TGTGCCAGCAGCTTACAAGTCGGCTCCTACGAGCAGTACTTC. Its translation is CASSLQVGSYEQYF.

The chain uses TRBV19 and TRBJ2-1, with TRBD1 matching over 8 bases. V lost 5 bases and J lost 4; bases outside the gene matches: 1. The CDR3 is made up of 13 amino acids. The germline V gene has CDR1 LNHDA and CDR2 SQIVND (reference sequence). The CDR3 DNA is TGTGCCAGTAGTCACAGGGGGTACAATGAGCAGTTCTTC. Translated: CASSHRGYNEQFF.

V gene TRBV29-1 combines with J gene TRBJ2-1; 9 bases match TRBD2. Trimming cost V 8 bases and J 4 bases; bases outside gene matches: 9. Germline loops: CDR1 SQVTM, CDR2 ANQGSEA. The CDR3 length is 14 residues. The CDR3 DNA reads as TGCAGCCCCCCCGCGGGAGGGAAATACAATGAGCAGTTCTTC. It yields the protein CSPPAGGKYNEQFF.

The genes are TRBV5-5 and TRBJ1-2, with TRBD1 matching 12 bases. Losses at the gene ends were 6 bases for V and 4 bases for J; bases not matched to a gene: 16. This CDR3 has 18 amino acids. Germline V gene data show CDR1 as SGHKS and CDR2 as YYEKEE (reference sequence). In DNA, the CDR3 is TGTGCCAGCAACCCGGTCCGGGACAGGGGGCCTATCCTCTATGGCTACACCTTC. It codes for CASNPVRDRGPILYGYTF.